Listed here are 2 T cell receptor beta chains from one sample, sequenced in a study of sequential checkpoint blockade in melanoma. This sample's treatment: randomized to nivolumab then ipilimumab (arm A) or the reverse (arm B). Libraries were prepared by immunoSEQ multiplex PCR; TCRdb keeps only in-frame clonotypes and omits some of them. The sample lists some 10,000 clones, 73% seen once, with about 15% in the top ten. This specimen was CD8+ T cells sorted from blood (inferred from file names), taken from a patient given nivolumab and ipilimumab in sequence. All receptors derive from a human donor with melanoma.

The chain couples TRBV10-3 to TRBJ1-1; a possible D gene is TRBD1 (5 bases). Trimming shortened V by 2 bases and J by 4 bases, and 11 bases separated the two germline ends. This CDR3 region has 14 residues. Per the germline V gene, CDR1 is ENHRY and CDR2 is SYGVKD. The DNA for the CDR3 is TGTGCCATCAGTGAGATACAGGTTAGCACTGAAGCTTTCTTT. Protein product: CAISEIQVSTEAFF.

The J gene is TRBJ2-1, the V gene TRBV4-1; 8 positions match TRBD2. Germline values: CDR1 MGHRA, CDR2 YSYEKL. The CDR3 length is 16 residues. The trim removed 4 bases at V and 4 bases at J, leaving 9 bases unmatched. This chain's CDR3 is CASSRKPGGQYNEQFF. CDR3 bases: TGCGCCAGCAGCCGGAAACCGGGGGGGCAGTACAATGAGCAGTTCTTC.